A selection of T cell receptor beta chains follows, all from one sample in a study of blood T cell repertoires in COVID-19. Profiling relied on immunoSEQ multiplex PCR, and the TCRdb table lists in-frame clones only, not all of them. The sample records around 140,000 clones, about 89% being singletons. Sequenced sample: peripheral blood. The receptors derive from an elderly man with acute or convalescent COVID-19. Each CDR3 is given without its conserved first and last residue.

j_gene | v_gene | CDR3aa
TRBJ2-7 | TRBV12-5 | ASGLVQAATYEQY
TRBJ1-6 | TRBV7-2 | ASSRGGGSPLH
TRBJ1-1 | TRBV28 | ASPPPTGGTEAF
TRBJ1-1 | TRBV6-5 | ASRHRGGRGTEAF
TRBJ2-7 | TRBV5-1 | ASSLALAGVSEQY
TRBJ2-5 | TRBV7-9 | ASSPHTEPFPETQY
TRBJ1-2 | TRBV19 | ASSRQINFNYGYT
TRBJ1-2 | TRBV9 | ASSATRRTVPT
TRBJ2-3 | TRBV9 | ASSVDYLTDTQY
TRBJ2-2 | TRBV19 | ASSISSRSRVVPGELF
TRBJ2-3 | TRBV2 | ASAFTDTSGVRGTDTQY
TRBJ1-3 | TRBV30 | AWSAFESPSGNTIY
TRBJ2-4 | TRBV7-9 | ASSQTGKDKNIQY
TRBJ2-5 | TRBV5-1 | ASSFTSGSQETQY
TRBJ2-4 | TRBV19 | ASSILYSSKNIQY
TRBJ2-3 | TRBV19 | ASSPRTGGIPQY
TRBJ1-2 | TRBV2 | ASNRGGDGYT
TRBJ1-4 | TRBV4-1 | ASSRTEGEKLF
TRBJ1-1 | TRBV6-6 | ASSPRDTEAF
TRBJ1-6 | TRBV5-1 | ASRWDRESSPLH
TRBJ1-2 | TRBV5-1 | ASSSAATGSYGYT
TRBJ1-4 | TRBV30 | AWSEGTGNEKLF
TRBJ2-5 | TRBV27 | ASSFLRSVETQY
TRBJ2-5 | TRBV7-6 | ASSLGGQETQY
TRBJ2-1 | TRBV7-3 | ASSLDRGGSGRAGAYNEQF
TRBJ2-5 | TRBV2 | ASSAPGLAVD
TRBJ1-2 | TRBV5-5 | ASSLVNSGEKSRGYT
TRBJ1-5 | TRBV5-1 | ASSLDAGSNQPQH
TRBJ2-7 | TRBV10-3 | AISESVRDEQY
TRBJ1-5 | TRBV20-1 | SASLGQGYNQPQH
TRBJ1-1 | TRBV5-1 | ASREGTEAF
TRBJ2-3 | TRBV6-5 | ASSYSRGGTDTQY
TRBJ2-1 | TRBV7-2 | ASSLAGGGIGNEQF
TRBJ1-6 | TRBV27 | ASSLSRSNSPLH
TRBJ2-1 | TRBV19 | ASTSPGTVGNEQF
TRBJ2-3 | TRBV27 | ASSYSGTSTDTQY
TRBJ2-4 | TRBV16 | ASSPGGLAKNIQY
TRBJ2-5 | TRBV7-9 | ASSDRGDSQETQY
TRBJ1-1 | TRBV5-6 | ASRGGTGGAKFTEAF
TRBJ1-6 | TRBV27 | ASRPDRGVNSPLH
TRBJ2-3 | TRBV19 | ASNLGTGWSDTQY
TRBJ1-1 | TRBV6-1 | ASSERTGWNTEAF
TRBJ2-7 | TRBV5-4 | ASRPTSGSYEQY
TRBJ2-7 | TRBV28 | ASVTGTVSYEQY
TRBJ1-2 | TRBV11-2 | ASSLAQGFYGYT
TRBJ2-3 | TRBV5-1 | ASSLGTASTDTQY
TRBJ2-7 | TRBV6-4 | ASSDVRGMGYEQY
TRBJ1-3 | TRBV4-1 | ASSRKTGFGNTIY
TRBJ1-1 | TRBV5-1 | ASSLGTGGTEAF
TRBJ2-5 | TRBV3-1/TRBV3-2 | ASSRQGEETQY
TRBJ1-1 | TRBV27 | ASSPQGTTEAF
TRBJ1-5 | TRBV6-1 | ASSESATGIQPQH
TRBJ2-7 | TRBV11-2 | ASSLGGQVIYEQY
TRBJ2-7 | TRBV28 | ASSQGQVYEQY
TRBJ1-3 | TRBV5-6 | ASSTGHLGNTIY
TRBJ2-7 | TRBV19 | ASSIDRDRGNYEQY
TRBJ2-7 | TRBV4-1 | ASSQDRAGGSYEQY
TRBJ2-1 | TRBV6-6 | ASSAVNEQF